These 27 T cell receptor beta chains were sequenced from one sample in a study of blood T cell repertoires in COVID-19. Sequencing was performed with immunoSEQ multiplex PCR; in TCRdb, only in-frame clones are kept and a portion is missing. The data contain under 250,000 clones, around nine tenths of them singletons. What was sequenced was PBMCs or T cells enriched from blood (not recorded which). The receptors derive from a young woman who had been exposed to COVID-19.

This clone was detected a few times. The CDR3 DNA sequence: TGCGCCAGCAGTGTGGGGACAGGAGCCTACGAGCAGTACTTC. Its protein product is CASSVGTGAYEQYF. This chain connects TRBV10-2 to TRBJ2-7; TRBD1 agrees at 8 bases. Per germline, CDR1 WSHSY and CDR2 SAAADI. The CDR3 spans 14 residues. V lost 4 bases to trimming and J lost 2 bases; unmatched junction nucleotides: 4.

Only a few counts were recorded for this clone. The chain carries TRBV29-1 and TRBJ1-4, with a weak D call TRBD1 (6 bases). V lost 4 bases, J lost 7 bases, and 13 bases lay in between. This CDR3 has 13 residues. Germline V gives CDR1 SQVTM, CDR2 ANQGSEA. The DNA of the CDR3 is TGCAGCGTTGTGGGAGGGGGATCTGAAAAACTGTTTTTT. This translates into CSVVGGGSEKLFF.

This clone was recorded once. The chain carries TRBV2 and TRBJ2-3; TRBD2 is a possible D gene (6 bases). Germline CDR1 is SNHLY and CDR2 is FYNNEI. V was cut by 2 bases and J by 1 base, with 10 bases left in between. The CDR3 extends over 15 amino acids. CDR3 DNA sequence: TGTGCCAGCAGTGAATCGGGAGTAGGCACAGATACGCAGTATTTT. This encodes CASSESGVGTDTQYF.

The chain has TRBV4-1 and TRBJ2-5; tentatively, D is TRBD1 (6 bases). V was pared by 5 bases and J by 1 base, with 11 bases between. This CDR3 comprises 14 residues. Germline values: CDR1 MGHRA, CDR2 YSYEKL. The CDR3 region is CASSTQGPQETQYF. The CDR3 DNA reads as TGCGCCAGCAGCACACAGGGACCCCAAGAGACCCAGTACTTC.

V is TRBV28 and J is TRBJ1-5; D perhaps matches TRBD1 (6 bases). Germline V gene sequence: CDR1 MDHEN, CDR2 SYDVKM. The CDR3 totals 15 residues. Deletions cut 0 bases from V and 12 bases from J, with 18 bases between. CDR3 DNA: TGTGCCAGCAGTTTATGGGACAGCTCCTGGATCCTCCAGCATTTT. Translating gives CASSLWDSSWILQHF.

This clone occurred a few times. This chain links TRBV30 with TRBJ2-3, with TRBD2 matching 9 bases. This CDR3 is 14 amino acids long. V was pared by 5 bases and J by 6 bases, with 9 bases of the junction left unmatched. Looked up from germline, CDR1 is GTSNPN and CDR2 is SVGIG (reference sequence). The CDR3 DNA is TGTGCCTGGGTAGGACTAGCGAACGGCGATACGCAGTATTTT. Translated, it gives CAWVGLANGDTQYF.

The chain carries TRBV5-1 and TRBJ2-1, with D hard to call. The CDR3 sequence is 15 residues long. The ends were cut back, 1 base at V and 0 bases at J, with 8 bases in the middle. Germline V gene data show CDR1 as SGHRS and CDR2 as YFSETQ. The CDR3 coding sequence is TGCGCCAGCAGCTTGACTGCTAGCTCCTACAATGAGCAGTTCTTC. Amino acids: CASSLTASSYNEQFF.

This chain joins TRBV4-1 and TRBJ2-7; 12 bases fit TRBD2. Germline V gene lookup returns CDR1 MGHRA and CDR2 YSYEKL. V lost 4 bases and J lost 5; bases outside the gene matches: 9. This CDR3 has 16 residues. Here the CDR3 reads CASSLGTSGFVDEQYF. Written as DNA, the CDR3 is TGCGCCAGCAGCCTCGGGACTAGCGGGTTTGTGGACGAGCAGTACTTC.

The chain is built from TRBV5-6 and TRBJ1-4; 7 positions agree with TRBD1. Germline V gene sequence: CDR1 SGHDT, CDR2 YYEEEE. The trim removed 9 bases at V and 2 bases at J, leaving 7 bases unmatched. The CDR3 length is 14 residues. CDR3 DNA sequence: TGTGCCACCATACGACAGGGCACTAATGAAAAACTGTTTTTT. Protein: CATIRQGTNEKLFF.

CDR3: CSGTGTGSYEQYF. The CDR3 bases are TGCAGCGGTACCGGGACAGGCTCCTACGAGCAGTACTTC. This chain joins TRBV29-1 and TRBJ2-7; TRBD1 matches 8 bases. Unmatched junction bases numbered 5, after V lost 7 bases and J lost 0 bases. The CDR3 extends over 13 amino acids. CDR1 and CDR2 (germline): SQVTM, ANQGSEA.

At least ten counts were recorded for this clone. The chain employs TRBV6-4 and TRBJ1-5; 9 bases fit TRBD1. The junction had 7 bases not matched to a gene; V was cut back by 0 bases and J by 4 bases. Germline lookup yields CDR1 MRHNA and CDR2 SNTAGT. CDR3 size: 17 residues. CDR3 region: CASSDSGGQGFNQPQHF. The CDR3 bases are TGTGCCAGCAGTGACTCGGGAGGACAGGGGTTTAATCAGCCCCAGCATTTT.

The V gene is TRBV3-1 (or the pseudogene TRBV3-2), the J gene TRBJ1-2; D not certain. Germline CDR1 reads LGHDT; CDR2 reads YNNKEL (reference sequence). The CDR3 totals 13 residues. Trimming took off 1 base at V and 8 bases at J, with 11 bases between the two ends. Here the CDR3 reads CASSQALSSGYTF. The CDR3 coding sequence is TGTGCCAGCAGCCAAGCCTTGTCGAGCGGCTACACCTTC.

The chain combines TRBV6-1 with TRBJ1-5; maybe TRBD1 (6 bases). The CDR3 covers 16 residues. Trimming shortened V by 2 bases and J by 0 bases, and 11 bases separated the two germline ends. Germline V gene sequence: CDR1 MNHNS, CDR2 SASEGT. CDR3 bases: TGTGCCAGCAGTGAATGGGCAGGGGCTAGCAATCAGCCCCAGCATTTT. It is translated as CASSEWAGASNQPQHF.

The V and J genes are TRBV2 and TRBJ1-5; D is perhaps TRBD1 (6 bases). CDR1 is SNHLY and CDR2 is FYNNEI in the germline V gene. The CDR3 extends over 13 amino acids. V was clipped by 6 bases and J by 5 bases, with 11 bases between them. The CDR3 sequence is CASRVGGYQPQHF. CDR3 coding DNA: TGTGCCAGCAGGGTAGGGGGTTATCAGCCCCAGCATTTT.

The chain couples TRBV4-1 to TRBJ2-7; D is possibly TRBD1 (6 bases). The CDR3 consists of 15 residues. Germline V gene lookup returns CDR1 MGHRA and CDR2 YSYEKL. V was clipped by 0 bases and J by 3 bases, with 12 bases between them. In nucleotides, the CDR3 is TGCGCCAGCAGCCAAGATTCGACAGGCCTCTACGAGCAGTACTTC. Residues: CASSQDSTGLYEQYF.

The genes are TRBV19 and TRBJ2-1; 7 bases match TRBD1. Trimming cost V 4 bases and J 2 bases; bases outside gene matches: 11. There are 17 residues in the CDR3. From germline, CDR1 is LNHDA and CDR2 SQIVND (reference sequence). The chain's CDR3 is CASSTIIGDRAYNEQFF. The CDR3 DNA reads as TGTGCCAGTAGTACTATAATTGGGGACAGAGCCTACAATGAGCAGTTCTTC.

This chain connects TRBV5-1 to TRBJ1-2; no reliable D call. CDR1 is SGHRS and CDR2 is YFSETQ in the germline V gene. The CDR3 covers 12 residues. The V gene lost 7 bases and the J gene lost 2 bases, with 9 bases spanning the gap. CDR3: CASGRENYGYTF. Written as DNA, the CDR3 is TGCGCCAGCGGGAGGGAAAACTATGGCTACACCTTC.

V is TRBV5-1 and J is TRBJ2-1; 8 bases are shared with TRBD2. The CDR3 loop spans 17 amino acids. Looked up from germline, CDR1 is SGHRS and CDR2 is YFSETQ. V lost 0 bases to trimming and J lost 3 bases; unmatched junction nucleotides: 8. The CDR3 DNA sequence: TGCGCCAGCAGCTTGGAATATAGCGGGAATTACTACAATGAGCAGTTCTTC. Protein product: CASSLEYSGNYYNEQFF.

The chain recombines TRBV14 with TRBJ2-7, with TRBD2 matching 10 bases. Per germline, CDR1 SGHDN and CDR2 FVKESK. Trimming cost V 3 bases and J 1 base; bases outside gene matches: 3. This CDR3 has 15 amino acids. The CDR3 protein is CASSQRTSGSYEQYF. As DNA, the CDR3 is TGTGCCAGCAGCCAGCGGACTAGCGGATCCTACGAGCAGTACTTC.

The genes are TRBV7-2 and TRBJ1-1; tentatively, D is TRBD1 (6 bases). The CDR3 has 17 residues. V lost 3 bases and J 0 bases, leaving 17 bases between the germline ends. The germline V gene has CDR1 SGHTA and CDR2 FQGNSA. The CDR3, as DNA: TGTGCCAGCAGCTTGGGGGGGCCCGGCCTATTGAACACTGAAGCTTTCTTT. Protein product: CASSLGGPGLLNTEAFF.

The V and J genes are TRBV19 and TRBJ1-5; 9 bases align to TRBD1. Trimming cost V 3 bases and J 4 bases; bases outside gene matches: 7. CDR1 and CDR2 from the germline V gene are LNHDA and SQIVND (reference sequence). The CDR3 extends over 16 amino acids. The CDR3 DNA follows: TGTGCCAGTAGTATTCTAGGGACAGGGTGGAATCAGCCCCAGCATTTT. This encodes CASSILGTGWNQPQHF.

This chain connects TRBV5-1 to TRBJ1-2, with TRBD1 matching 9 bases. From germline, CDR1 is SGHRS and CDR2 YFSETQ. The CDR3 sequence is 17 residues long. Trimming took 1 base from V and 0 from J; bases not matched to a gene: 7. The CDR3 region has the DNA TGCGCCAGCAGCTTGTGGGCGGGACAGGGCGCTAACTATGGCTACACCTTC. Its translation: CASSLWAGQGANYGYTF.

The chain employs TRBV7-9 and TRBJ2-1; 10 nucleotides agree with TRBD2. The CDR3 consists of 15 residues. V lost 2 bases to trimming and J lost 9 bases; unmatched junction nucleotides: 7. From germline, CDR1 is SEHNR and CDR2 FQNEAQ (reference sequence). In DNA form, the CDR3 reads TGTGCCAGCAGCTTACTAGCGGGAGCAGTGGGTGAGCAGTTCTTC. Amino acids: CASSLLAGAVGEQFF. The whole variable domain, filled in from reference TRBV7-9 and TRBJ2-1, reads DTGVSQNPRHKITKRGQNVTFRCDPISEHNRLYWYRQTLGQGPEFLTYFQNEAQLEKSRLLSDRFSAERPKGSFSTLEIQRTEQGDSAMYLCASSLLAGAVGEQFFGPGTRLTVL.

The V and J genes are TRBV5-1 and TRBJ2-7, with D unclear. Looked up from germline, CDR1 is SGHRS and CDR2 is YFSETQ. Trimming took off 1 base at V and 2 bases at J, with 7 bases between the two ends. The CDR3 runs to 13 residues. As DNA, the CDR3 is TGCGCCAGCAGCTTGAGTAGAACCTACGAGCAGTACTTC. The encoded protein is CASSLSRTYEQYF.

This chain joins TRBV7-9 and TRBJ1-1, with 7 bases matching TRBD1. Germline trimming cut 5 bases from V and 1 base from J; bases unmatched to any gene: 4. The CDR3 totals 14 residues. The germline CDR1 and CDR2 sequences are SEHNR and FQNEAQ (reference sequence). In DNA form, the CDR3 reads TGTGCCAGCAGCCTCCGGACAGGGAACACTGAAGCTTTCTTT. This codes for CASSLRTGNTEAFF.

The gene calls are TRBV9 and TRBJ2-2; possible D gene TRBD1, 6 bases. The CDR3 is made up of 16 amino acids. CDR1 is SGDLS, CDR2 YYNGEE, per germline. With 0 bases removed from V and 3 bases from J, the gap between germline ends came to 12 bases. CDR3 coding DNA: TGTGCCAGCAGCGTAGGGACAGTCGTTCACACCGGGGAGCTGTTTTTT. This gives the protein CASSVGTVVHTGELFF.

The chain combines TRBV27 with TRBJ2-1, with 7 bases matching TRBD2. After removal of 3 bases from V and 1 base from J, the junction contained 3 bases not matched to a gene. The CDR3 is 15 amino acids. CDR1 is MNHEY, CDR2 SMNVEV, per germline (reference sequence). The CDR3 nucleotides read TGTGCCAGCAGTTTCGCGGGAGTATCCTACAATGAGCAGTTCTTC. Translating gives CASSFAGVSYNEQFF.